Each of the 31 T cell receptor beta chains below was sequenced from the same sample in a study of breast tumors, draining lymph nodes, adjacent tissues. Breast cancer patients provided tissue from their axillary draining lymph nodes. TCRdb called the multiplex PCR reads again in MiXCR, with one record for every CDR3 protein. Of 90,000 to 120,000 distinct CDR3 sequences in the sample, 21% were seen once. Material for sequencing was axillary lymph node tissue. All receptors come from a female donor with breast cancer. Some clones in this sample may be carry-over from other donors' samples.

This clonotype was counted only a few times. The chain is built from TRBV20-1 and TRBJ1-1; TRBD1 aligns across 7 bases. The CDR3 loop spans 12 amino acids. Germline V gives CDR1 DFQATT, CDR2 SNEGSKA (reference sequence). V lost 0 bases to trimming and J lost 11 bases; unmatched junction nucleotides: 6. The CDR3 loop is CSARDPGTEAFF. Here the CDR3 DNA reads TGCAGTGCTAGAGATCCGGGGACAGAGGCTTTCTTT.

The chain carries TRBV27 and TRBJ1-2, with D perhaps matching TRBD1 (6 bases). In germline, CDR1 is MNHEY, CDR2 SMNVEV (reference sequence). This CDR3 spans 13 amino acids. V dropped 1 base and J dropped 7 bases, with 10 bases sitting between them. The CDR3 coding sequence is TGTGCCAGCAGTTTATGGGGGGCCGGTGGCTACACCTTC. It translates to CASSLWGAGGYTF.

This clonotype was detected many times. This chain joins TRBV4-1 and TRBJ2-3; 8 nucleotides match TRBD2. V lost 2 bases and J lost 6; bases outside the gene matches: 10. Germline V gene sequence: CDR1 MGHRA, CDR2 YSYEKL. This CDR3 spans 16 amino acids. The DNA of the CDR3 is TGCGCCAGCAGCCAAAATCTGCGGGAGGCCTGGGATACGCAGTATTTT. It yields the protein CASSQNLREAWDTQYF.

In regard to this clonotype: A read error is possible here, since a much larger clone lies one base away. Lacking the conserved final phenylalanine or tryptophan, this CDR3 likely reflects a read error. The V gene is TRBV7-3, the J gene TRBJ2-1; 10 nucleotides match TRBD2. The CDR3 is made up of 16 amino acids. Unmatched junction bases numbered 8, after V lost 3 bases and J lost 6 bases. Per the germline V gene, CDR1 is SGHTA and CDR2 is FQGTGA. The CDR3 nucleotides read TGTGCCAGCAGCTTCCTAGCGGGAGCAGACTTCAATGAGCAGTTCCTC. This codes for CASSFLAGADFNEQFL.

This chain links TRBV6-5 with TRBJ1-1; D is unresolved. The CDR3 consists of 14 residues. Per the germline V gene, CDR1 is MNHEY and CDR2 is SVGAGI. V was trimmed by 4 bases and J by 1 base, leaving 10 bases between them. CDR3 residues: CASSSTPGNTEAFF. CDR3 coding DNA: TGTGCCAGCAGTTCCACCCCAGGGAACACTGAAGCTTTCTTT.

Ten or more counts support this clonotype. The chain links TRBV9 to TRBJ2-1; D remains ambiguous. CDR1 and CDR2 from the germline V gene are SGDLS and YYNGEE. This CDR3 spans 13 amino acids. The germline V and J ends were trimmed by 0 bases and 3 bases, with 4 bases remaining between them. The CDR3 DNA reads as TGTGCCAGCAGCGTAGCCGGCTACAATGAGCAGTTCTTC. Translating it yields CASSVAGYNEQFF.

This clonotype was picked up many times. V and J are TRBV19 and TRBJ2-3; D call uncertain. Germline lookup yields CDR1 LNHDA and CDR2 SQIVND (reference sequence). The germline V and J ends were trimmed by 5 bases and 4 bases, with 10 bases remaining between them. The CDR3 sequence is 13 residues long. CDR3 residues: CASSVGRPDTQYF. The CDR3 DNA follows: TGTGCCAGTAGTGTAGGCAGACCAGATACGCAGTATTTT.

In its sample, this clonotype was seen many times. The chain employs TRBV6-1 and TRBJ1-2, with TRBD1 matching over 7 bases. V trimming: 0 bases; J trimming: 7 bases; junction bases outside the gene matches: 11. In germline, CDR1 is MNHNS, CDR2 SASEGT. The CDR3 spans 16 residues. The CDR3 spells CASSEAEGARGRGYTF. CDR3 DNA sequence: TGTGCCAGCAGTGAAGCGGAGGGGGCAAGGGGTCGTGGCTACACCTTC.

The V call is TRBV13, the J call TRBJ2-3; 10 bases fit TRBD2. V lost 4 bases and J lost 3; bases outside the gene matches: 4. Germline CDR1 PRHDT, CDR2 FYEKMQ (reference sequence). There are 15 residues in the CDR3. The CDR3 DNA is TGTGCCAGCAGCTCCAAAGCGGGGGGGACAGATACGCAGTATTTT. Translating gives CASSSKAGGTDTQYF. Using reference TRBV13 and TRBJ2-3 for the parts outside the CDR3, the full variable domain is AAGVIQSPRHLIKEKRETATLKCYPIPRHDTVYWYQQGPGQDPQFLISFYEKMQSDKGSIPDRFSAQQFSDYHSELNMSSLELGDSALYFCASSSKAGGTDTQYFGPGTRLTVL.

This clonotype was counted at least ten times. V is TRBV10-1 and J is TRBJ1-5, with D perhaps matching TRBD1 (5 bases). This CDR3 contains 13 residues. V lost 6 bases to trimming and J lost 4 bases, with 10 bases between them. CDR1 is WNHNN, CDR2 SYGVQD, per germline (reference sequence). For the CDR3, the DNA is TGCGCCAGCAGAACTACAGGAAATCAGCCCCAGCATTTT. Its translation: CASRTTGNQPQHF.

This clonotype was seen only a few times. A much larger clone is a single base away; this may be a read error. Since the CDR3 does not end with the conserved phenylalanine or tryptophan, this likely comes from a read error. This sequence joins TRBV7-2 and TRBJ2-5; no clear D gene. Germline CDR1 is SGHTA and CDR2 is FQGNSA. The V end lost 7 bases, the J end lost 0 bases, and 6 bases lay between the germline ends. The CDR3 has 12 residues. The DNA of the CDR3 is TGTGCCAGCACCAAAAACCAAGAGACCCAGTACTCC. Translation gives CASTKNQETQYS.

There are many counts of this clonotype. The V gene is TRBV30, the J gene TRBJ1-2, with D unclear. V lost 3 bases, J lost 1 base, and 9 bases lay in between. Germline-derived CDR1 and CDR2 are GTSNPN and SVGIG (reference sequence). This CDR3 has 13 residues. The CDR3 DNA reads as TGTGCCTGGAGATGGGGAAGTAACTATGGCTACACCTTC. Residues: CAWRWGSNYGYTF.

This clonotype was detected ten times or more. J is TRBJ2-3 and V is TRBV7-9, with TRBD2 matching over 9 bases. Per germline, CDR1 SEHNR and CDR2 FQNEAQ (reference sequence). There are 16 residues in the CDR3. J lost 5 bases, V lost 4 bases, and 10 bases had no gene match. CDR3 protein: CASSYPIGGRVDTQYF. In DNA form, the CDR3 reads TGTGCCAGCAGCTACCCTATTGGCGGGAGGGTAGATACGCAGTATTTT.

This clonotype was found many times. V and J are TRBV9 and TRBJ2-1; D call uncertain. The CDR3 contains 14 residues. The germline V gene has CDR1 SGDLS and CDR2 YYNGEE. The V gene lost 0 bases and the J gene lost 7 bases, with 11 bases spanning the gap. CDR3 sequence (DNA): TGTGCCAGCAGCGTAGCTACGTCGCGGAATGAGCAGTTCTTC. Its translation is CASSVATSRNEQFF.

This clonotype was found many times. V is TRBV9 and J is TRBJ2-1; the match to TRBD2 covers 8 bases. V gave up 4 bases and J gave up 4 bases; unmatched junction bases: 13. The CDR3 has 17 amino acids. CDR1 and CDR2 (germline): SGDLS, YYNGEE. CDR3 sequence: CASSNPTGGAQYNEQFF. As DNA, the CDR3 is TGTGCCAGCAGCAACCCGACGGGGGGGGCGCAGTACAATGAGCAGTTCTTC.

Many counts were recorded for this clonotype. The rearrangement joins TRBV10-3 to TRBJ2-1; TRBD1 matches 10 bases. V shed 8 bases and J 6 bases; nucleotides not matched to a gene: 1. The CDR3 covers 12 residues. Germline V gene lookup returns CDR1 ENHRY and CDR2 SYGVKD. CDR3 in DNA: TGTGCCATCGGACAGGGGGTCAATGAGCAGTTCTTC. The encoded protein is CAIGQGVNEQFF.

This clonotype was seen a few times. With a much larger clone just one base away, this may be a read error. The rearrangement joins TRBV6-5 to TRBJ2-5; 7 positions match TRBD2. CDR1 and CDR2 from the germline V gene are MNHEY and SVGAGI. The CDR3 length is 15 residues. After removal of 2 bases from V and 9 bases from J, the junction contained 12 bases not matched to a gene. The CDR3 is CASSYRERDWEAQYF. CDR3 DNA sequence: TGTGCCAGCAGTTACCGCGAGCGGGATTGGGAGGCCCAGTACTTC.

This clonotype has at least ten counts. The chain recombines TRBV4-1 with TRBJ2-3; 9 nucleotides line up with TRBD2. The CDR3 has 15 amino acids. Germline V gives CDR1 MGHRA, CDR2 YSYEKL. The trim removed 4 bases at V and 3 bases at J, leaving 5 bases unmatched. CDR3 amino acids: CASSRGGRATDTQYF. The CDR3 DNA reads as TGCGCCAGCAGCCGGGGCGGGAGGGCTACAGATACGCAGTATTTT.

Details on this clonotype: A much larger clone is a single base away; this may be a read error. This chain connects TRBV5-5 to TRBJ2-7, with 7 bases that match TRBD1. Germline V gene lookup returns CDR1 SGHKS and CDR2 YYEKEE (reference sequence). The CDR3 covers 13 residues. DNA of the CDR3: TGTGTCAGCAGCTTTACAGGGGCCTACGAGCAGTACTTC. As protein: CVSSFTGAYEQYF.

This clonotype was seen more than once but under ten times. The V gene is TRBV3-1, the J gene TRBJ1-2; TRBD1 is a possible D gene (5 bases). V was shortened by 0 bases and J by 6 bases, with 11 bases between the two germline ends. Germline loops: CDR1 LGHDT, CDR2 YNNKEL (reference sequence). The length of the CDR3 is 14 residues. CDR3 sequence: CASSQEKGWNGYTF. The DNA of the CDR3 is TGTGCCAGCAGCCAAGAGAAGGGGTGGAATGGCTACACCTTC.

V usage is TRBV27 and J usage is TRBJ2-1; no clear D gene. The CDR3 loop spans 11 amino acids. Germline lookup yields CDR1 MNHEY and CDR2 SMNVEV (reference sequence). The V and J ends lost 2 bases and 8 bases respectively, with 4 bases between them. CDR3 in amino acids: CASSLGYEQFF. The CDR3 bases are TGTGCCAGCAGTTTAGGGTATGAGCAGTTCTTC.

Points on this clonotype: This sequence may be a read error, since a much larger clone differs from it by one base. V usage is TRBV13 and J usage is TRBJ2-3; no clear D. The CDR3 has 15 residues. Germline-derived CDR1 and CDR2 are PRHDT and FYEKMQ (reference sequence). The V end was cut by 5 bases, the J end by 4 bases, with 16 bases between. CDR3 coding DNA: TGTGCCAGCAGCCTTGATCCCGGGCACGCAGATACGCAGTATTTT. It encodes CASSLDPGHADTQYF. The variable domain in full, completed from reference TRBV13 and TRBJ2-3, reads AAGVIQSPRHLIKEKRETATLKCYPIPRHDTVYWYQQGPGQDPQFLISFYEKMQSDKGSIPDRFSAQQFSDYHSELNMSSLELGDSALYFCASSLDPGHADTQYFGPGTRLTVL.

This clonotype has at least ten counts. This chain joins TRBV25-1 and TRBJ1-2; no clear D. The CDR3 loop spans 12 amino acids. V was cut by 4 bases and J by 5 bases, with 8 bases left in between. CDR1 is MGHDK, CDR2 SYGVNS, per germline. Written as DNA, the CDR3 is TGTGCCAGCAGTGTTGGCAGTTATGGCTACACCTTC. Protein product: CASSVGSYGYTF.

This clonotype was observed many times. V gene TRBV20-1 combines with J gene TRBJ2-7, with TRBD1 matching over 7 bases. Germline values: CDR1 DFQATT, CDR2 SNEGSKA (reference sequence). The V gene end was trimmed by 2 bases and the J gene end by 6 bases; junction bases not matched to a gene: 7. The CDR3 spans 13 residues. CDR3 sequence (DNA): TGCAGTGCTAGAACACAGGGGCCCGCCGAGCAGTACTTC. It codes for CSARTQGPAEQYF.

The genes are TRBV5-1 and TRBJ1-1, with D hard to call. Germline V gene sequence: CDR1 SGHRS, CDR2 YFSETQ. The CDR3 sequence is 15 residues long. V lost 0 bases and J 1 base, leaving 10 bases between the germline ends. The CDR3 DNA is TGCGCCAGCAGCTTGGTACGGCCCGAGAACACTGAAGCTTTCTTT. Translated: CASSLVRPENTEAFF.

This clonotype was counted between two and nine times. The J gene is TRBJ2-3, the V gene TRBV19; D might be TRBD1 or TRBD2, each matching 5 bases. The CDR3 has 17 amino acids. Germline-derived CDR1 and CDR2 are LNHDA and SQIVND (reference sequence). V gave up 6 bases and J gave up 0 bases, with 19 bases separating them. CDR3 nucleotides: TGTGCCAGTAGCAGCCCTCGGGACGCCGCTAGCACAGATACGCAGTATTTT. Translating gives CASSSPRDAASTDTQYF.

This clonotype has a count of ten or more. The rearrangement uses TRBV3-1 and TRBJ1-2; D unclear. The CDR3 runs 13 residues. Trimming took off 1 base at V and 4 bases at J, with 7 bases between the two ends. From germline, CDR1 is LGHDT and CDR2 YNNKEL (reference sequence). CDR3 amino acids: CASSQGSAYGYTF. Written as DNA, the CDR3 is TGTGCCAGCAGCCAAGGGAGTGCCTATGGCTACACCTTC.

There are many counts of this clonotype. The chain uses TRBV3-1 and TRBJ2-3; 7 bases fit TRBD2. Germline CDR1 LGHDT, CDR2 YNNKEL (reference sequence). Germline trimming cut 1 base from V and 2 bases from J; bases unmatched to any gene: 3. This CDR3 has 15 residues. CDR3 residues: CASSQAGGHTDTQYF. In nucleotides, the CDR3 is TGTGCCAGCAGCCAAGCGGGAGGCCACACAGATACGCAGTATTTT.

Details on this clonotype: A read error is possible here, since a much larger clone lies one base away. The chain uses TRBV3-1 and TRBJ1-2, with 8 bases fitting TRBD1. The CDR3 contains 13 residues. Germline-derived CDR1 and CDR2 are LGHDT and YNNKEL (reference sequence). Here the CDR3 DNA reads TGTGTCAGCAGCCCTACAGGGGGGGATGGCTACACCTTC. This translates into CVSSPTGGDGYTF.

In its sample, this clonotype was seen a few times. V and J are TRBV27 and TRBJ2-1, with D tentatively TRBD2 (5 bases). Germline V gives CDR1 MNHEY, CDR2 SMNVEV (reference sequence). Trimming took 2 bases from V and 4 from J, leaving 15 bases between them. The CDR3 covers 16 residues. The CDR3 here is CASSLTAVASYNEQFF. CDR3 nucleotide sequence: TGTGCCAGCAGTTTAACGGCGGTAGCGTCGTACAATGAGCAGTTCTTC.

The gene calls are TRBV6-5 and TRBJ1-3; 10 nucleotides line up with TRBD1. Germline CDR1 reads MNHEY; CDR2 reads SVGAGI. Trimming took 6 bases from V and 5 from J; bases not matched to a gene: 7. CDR3 length equals 15 residues. The CDR3 bases are TGTGCCAGCAGCCTGGGACAGGGGCTTAGAAACACCATATATTTT. This sequence encodes CASSLGQGLRNTIYF.